Listed below are T cell receptor beta chains from one sample, sequenced in a study of blood T cell repertoires in COVID-19. This table comes from immunoSEQ multiplex PCR, and its TCRdb copy is limited to in-frame clones, with some not included. Of 100,000 to 150,000 clones in the sample, about 86% were seen once. What was sequenced was peripheral blood. These receptors were collected from a woman aged 45-60 years with acute or convalescent COVID-19. Each CDR3 is given with its conserved first and last residue. Each record gives: V gene, J gene, CDR3 protein.

V gene: TRBV18; J gene: TRBJ2-2; CDR3 protein: CASSPGQANTGELFF
V gene: TRBV3-1/TRBV3-2; J gene: TRBJ1-2; CDR3 protein: CASSRAYGYTF
V gene: TRBV27; J gene: TRBJ2-7; CDR3 protein: CASSQRGGTGNLYEQYF
V gene: TRBV11-2; J gene: TRBJ2-3; CDR3 protein: CASSLVGGTSGRVDTQYF
V gene: TRBV3-1/TRBV3-2; J gene: TRBJ1-1; CDR3 protein: CASSQGGLVAFF
V gene: TRBV2; J gene: TRBJ1-1; CDR3 protein: CASESPTNTEAFF
V gene: TRBV24-1; J gene: TRBJ2-7; CDR3 protein: CATSTGQGAYEQYF
V gene: TRBV27; J gene: TRBJ1-4; CDR3 protein: CASSPTGLANEKLFF
V gene: TRBV6-1; J gene: TRBJ1-4; CDR3 protein: CASSEMTAEKLFF
V gene: TRBV6-5; J gene: TRBJ2-1; CDR3 protein: CASSSRPGSSSDEQFF
V gene: TRBV7-9; J gene: TRBJ1-1; CDR3 protein: CASRMETGNTEAFF
V gene: TRBV18; J gene: TRBJ1-2; CDR3 protein: CASSPDRNYGYTF
V gene: TRBV7-8; J gene: TRBJ2-2; CDR3 protein: CASSLGTSEGIGELFF
V gene: TRBV5-6; J gene: TRBJ2-7; CDR3 protein: CASSTGQGSYEQYF
V gene: TRBV3-1/TRBV3-2; J gene: TRBJ1-5; CDR3 protein: CASSQRDSNQPQHF
V gene: TRBV4-1; J gene: TRBJ1-2; CDR3 protein: CASSQEPTGGLYGYTF
V gene: TRBV18; J gene: TRBJ2-7; CDR3 protein: CASSPDRPAYEQYF
V gene: TRBV5-6; J gene: TRBJ1-5; CDR3 protein: CASSPTRDRANQPQHF
V gene: TRBV7-2; J gene: TRBJ2-1; CDR3 protein: CASSSPRRSSYNEQFF
V gene: TRBV7-2; J gene: TRBJ2-2; CDR3 protein: CASSLARGLAGVQGELFF
V gene: TRBV28; J gene: TRBJ2-1; CDR3 protein: CASSRETYEQFF
V gene: TRBV28; J gene: TRBJ1-6; CDR3 protein: CASRGGLNNSPLHF
V gene: TRBV2; J gene: TRBJ2-7; CDR3 protein: CASSGPGTGKEFDEQYF
V gene: TRBV5-1; J gene: TRBJ1-6; CDR3 protein: CASSPQGATNSPLHF
V gene: TRBV4-1; J gene: TRBJ1-2; CDR3 protein: CASSQTDRGSSGYTF
V gene: TRBV5-1; J gene: TRBJ1-3; CDR3 protein: CASSLAWDSSGNTIYF
V gene: TRBV11-2; J gene: TRBJ1-1; CDR3 protein: CASSPSRTGGRTEAFF
V gene: TRBV27; J gene: TRBJ2-1; CDR3 protein: CASRQGKYNEQFF
V gene: TRBV12-5; J gene: TRBJ2-5; CDR3 protein: CAPMRPRLGRETQYF